This T cell receptor beta chain is drawn from a study of T-cell reconstitution after alpha-beta-depleted transplantation in children. Deletions cut 5 bases from V and 4 bases from J, with 11 bases between. The CDR3 has 13 amino acids. Preparation of the TCRbeta library used unique molecular identifiers. TCRdb re-derived calls from the PCR reads in MiXCR, one entry per CDR3 protein. The repertoire holds about 980,000 distinct CDR3 sequences, with roughly 29% as singletons. This clonotype was counted between two and nine times. This sequence joins TRBV12-3 or TRBV12-4 and TRBJ1-1; no clear D. This clonotype originated in a boy less than two years old who had a stem cell transplant for SCID, so the T cells may come from the graft donor. The sample was PBMCs, mostly from graft donor cells, taken 360 days after TCRalphabeta/CD19-depleted stem cell transplant. The CDR3 reads CASSRLTSTEAFF. The DNA of the CDR3 is TGTGCCAGCAGTCGGTTGACGAGCACTGAAGCTTTCTTT.